The rows below give T cell receptor beta chains drawn from one sample of a study of cytomegalovirus exposure and HLA in healthy donors. Method: immunoSEQ multiplex PCR; TCRdb's copy keeps in-frame clones and lacks some. The table gives about 55,000 clones; the top ten clones make up around 9% of it. The sequenced sample was PBMCs. These TCRs come from a man aged 45 to 65 in good health and CMV-seropositive. The CDR3 runs from the conserved cysteine through the conserved F or W. Fields, in order: CDR3 DNA, CDR3 protein, V gene, J gene, D gene. The D gene is left open where the match is weak.

cdr3_nt: TGCGCCAGCAGCCAAGGAGGGACAGGGGGTTACGAGCAGTACTTC
cdr3_aa: CASSQGGTGGYEQYF
v_call: TRBV4-1
j_call: TRBJ2-7
d_call: TRBD1

cdr3_nt: TGTGCCAGCAGCTCCCGCCCCATGGGCCCCTTCGTCGAGCAGTACTTC
cdr3_aa: CASSSRPMGPFVEQYF
v_call: TRBV9
j_call: TRBJ2-7
d_call: -

cdr3_nt: TGCGCCAGCAGCCAAGGGTGGGGAGACTCTGGAAACACCATATATTTT
cdr3_aa: CASSQGWGDSGNTIYF
v_call: TRBV4-3
j_call: TRBJ1-3
d_call: -

cdr3_nt: TGCAGTGCCCCCTCGGGGTATGGCTACACCTTC
cdr3_aa: CSAPSGYGYTF
v_call: TRBV20-1
j_call: TRBJ1-2
d_call: -

cdr3_nt: TGTGCCACCAGCAGAGATCCGAGTGGACTGGCTACGCAGTATTTT
cdr3_aa: CATSRDPSGLATQYF
v_call: TRBV15
j_call: TRBJ2-3
d_call: -

cdr3_nt: TGCGCCAGCAGCCGTCCTCAGGGGGCAAGGGATGAGCAGTTCTTC
cdr3_aa: CASSRPQGARDEQFF
v_call: TRBV5-1
j_call: TRBJ2-1
d_call: TRBD1

cdr3_nt: TGTGCCAGCAGCCCAGGAGGGATGAACACTGAAGCTTTCTTT
cdr3_aa: CASSPGGMNTEAFF
v_call: TRBV7-3
j_call: TRBJ1-1
d_call: -

cdr3_nt: TGTGCCAGCAGCCCTGGACAGGGGAAAGGGGAGCTGTTTTTT
cdr3_aa: CASSPGQGKGELFF
v_call: TRBV7-9
j_call: TRBJ2-2
d_call: TRBD1

cdr3_nt: TGTGCCAGCAGCCCAGGACAGGCCATTGGCAGCACTGAAGCTTTCTTT
cdr3_aa: CASSPGQAIGSTEAFF
v_call: TRBV7-2
j_call: TRBJ1-1
d_call: TRBD1

cdr3_nt: TGCAGCGCTGGGGGAGGGACTCCCTCACACAATGAGCAGTTCTTC
cdr3_aa: CSAGGGTPSHNEQFF
v_call: TRBV29-1
j_call: TRBJ2-1
d_call: TRBD2

cdr3_nt: TGTGCCAGCAGTCACTCCTACGAGCAGTACTTC
cdr3_aa: CASSHSYEQYF
v_call: TRBV27
j_call: TRBJ2-7
d_call: -

cdr3_nt: TGTGCCAGCAGCCCATCGGGATCTGAAGCTTTCTTT
cdr3_aa: CASSPSGSEAFF
v_call: TRBV7-2
j_call: TRBJ1-1
d_call: -

cdr3_nt: TGTGCCTGGAGTGCCCTGACTAGCGGGGGAGGAGAGACCCAGTACTTC
cdr3_aa: CAWSALTSGGGETQYF
v_call: TRBV30
j_call: TRBJ2-5
d_call: TRBD2

cdr3_nt: TGCGCCAGCAGCCCGACAGGGGGGAAAGCCGGGGAGCTGTTTTTT
cdr3_aa: CASSPTGGKAGELFF
v_call: TRBV5-1
j_call: TRBJ2-2
d_call: TRBD1

cdr3_nt: TGCAGCGTTGAAAAACAGCCTTACGAGCAGTACTTC
cdr3_aa: CSVEKQPYEQYF
v_call: TRBV29-1
j_call: TRBJ2-7
d_call: -

cdr3_nt: TGTGCCAGCAGTGAACCAGACAGGTCCTATGGCTACACCTTC
cdr3_aa: CASSEPDRSYGYTF
v_call: TRBV6-1
j_call: TRBJ1-2
d_call: -

cdr3_nt: TGTGCCAGCAGCCCCTACGACAGGTCTGGAGAAAAACTGTTTTTT
cdr3_aa: CASSPYDRSGEKLFF
v_call: TRBV5-6
j_call: TRBJ1-4
d_call: -

cdr3_nt: TGTGCCAGTAGTACCTCCGTCAGAAATAGCAATCAGCCCCAGCATTTT
cdr3_aa: CASSTSVRNSNQPQHF
v_call: TRBV19
j_call: TRBJ1-5
d_call: -

cdr3_nt: TGTGCCAGCAGCCAAGACGCTAGCGGAACCGACAATGAGCAGTTCTTC
cdr3_aa: CASSQDASGTDNEQFF
v_call: TRBV4-2
j_call: TRBJ2-1
d_call: TRBD2

cdr3_nt: TGCGCCAGCAGCTTAGGACTAGCTCGAGCAGAGACCCAGTACTTC
cdr3_aa: CASSLGLARAETQYF
v_call: TRBV5-1
j_call: TRBJ2-5
d_call: TRBD2

cdr3_nt: TGTGCCAGCAGCTTAGATGTCCTAGCACCGACCTACGAGCAGTACTTC
cdr3_aa: CASSLDVLAPTYEQYF
v_call: TRBV11-2
j_call: TRBJ2-7
d_call: -

cdr3_nt: TGTGCCAGCAGGGCCGGAGGGCCCCCAGAGCCGTACACCTTC
cdr3_aa: CASRAGGPPEPYTF
v_call: TRBV2
j_call: TRBJ1-2
d_call: -

cdr3_nt: TGCGCCAGCAGCCAAGGAAGCAACGAGCAGTACTTC
cdr3_aa: CASSQGSNEQYF
v_call: TRBV4-3
j_call: TRBJ2-7
d_call: -

cdr3_nt: TGTGCCAGCAGCTTAGGAGCCGCTAGCGGGAACGAGCAGTACTTC
cdr3_aa: CASSLGAASGNEQYF
v_call: TRBV7-9
j_call: TRBJ2-7
d_call: TRBD2

cdr3_nt: TGTGCCAGCTCAAAGGGCAGGGAGGAATCCTACGAGCAGTACTTC
cdr3_aa: CASSKGREESYEQYF
v_call: TRBV18
j_call: TRBJ2-7
d_call: -

cdr3_nt: TGTGCCAGCTCACCGCAAAAAAAACTAGCGGGAGGAATCAATGAGCAGTTCTTC
cdr3_aa: CASSPQKKLAGGINEQFF
v_call: TRBV18
j_call: TRBJ2-1
d_call: TRBD2

cdr3_nt: TGTGCCAGCAGCTTGGATTTAATCACAGATACGCAGTATTTT
cdr3_aa: CASSLDLITDTQYF
v_call: TRBV5-6
j_call: TRBJ2-3
d_call: -

cdr3_nt: TGTGCCATCAGTGGACTAGCGGGACAAACCACAGATACGCAGTATTTT
cdr3_aa: CAISGLAGQTTDTQYF
v_call: TRBV10-3
j_call: TRBJ2-3
d_call: TRBD2

cdr3_nt: TGTGCCAGCAGTTTACAGGGGGCTGGGGGCTACACCTTC
cdr3_aa: CASSLQGAGGYTF
v_call: TRBV28
j_call: TRBJ1-2
d_call: TRBD1

cdr3_nt: TGTGCCAGCAGCTTAGCGGCCGCGGGAGGGCCCTACGAGCAGTACTTC
cdr3_aa: CASSLAAAGGPYEQYF
v_call: TRBV7-6
j_call: TRBJ2-7
d_call: TRBD2

cdr3_nt: TGTGCCAGCTCCCGACAGGACAATGGCTACACCTTC
cdr3_aa: CASSRQDNGYTF
v_call: TRBV18
j_call: TRBJ1-2
d_call: -

cdr3_nt: TGCGCCAGCAGCCGGTCTCCGGGACAAAATAATTCACCCCTCCACTTT
cdr3_aa: CASSRSPGQNNSPLHF
v_call: TRBV4-3
j_call: TRBJ1-6
d_call: -

cdr3_nt: TGTGCCAGCAGCCAAGGCCCAGAATTAGCGAGCTATGGCTACACCTTC
cdr3_aa: CASSQGPELASYGYTF
v_call: TRBV4-2
j_call: TRBJ1-2
d_call: -

cdr3_nt: TGCGCCAGCAGCAACGGACAGCCGAACACTGAAGCTTTCTTT
cdr3_aa: CASSNGQPNTEAFF
v_call: TRBV5-1
j_call: TRBJ1-1
d_call: -

cdr3_nt: TGCGCCAGCAGCCGAAGGGGGGAGGGAGCAGGCTACACCTTC
cdr3_aa: CASSRRGEGAGYTF
v_call: TRBV4-3
j_call: TRBJ1-2
d_call: -

cdr3_nt: TGTGCCAGCAGCGTATCTGCAGATACGCAGTATTTT
cdr3_aa: CASSVSADTQYF
v_call: TRBV9
j_call: TRBJ2-3
d_call: -